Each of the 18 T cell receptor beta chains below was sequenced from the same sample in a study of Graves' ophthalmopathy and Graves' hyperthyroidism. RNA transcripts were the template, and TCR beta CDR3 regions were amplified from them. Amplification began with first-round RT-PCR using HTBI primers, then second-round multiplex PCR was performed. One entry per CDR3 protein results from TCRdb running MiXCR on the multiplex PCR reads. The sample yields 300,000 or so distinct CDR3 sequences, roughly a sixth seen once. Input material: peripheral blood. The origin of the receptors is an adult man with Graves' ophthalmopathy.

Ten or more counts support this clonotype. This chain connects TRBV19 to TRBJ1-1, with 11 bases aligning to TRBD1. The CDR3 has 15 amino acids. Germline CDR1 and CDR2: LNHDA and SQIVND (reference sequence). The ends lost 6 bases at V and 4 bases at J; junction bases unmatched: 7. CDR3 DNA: TGTGCCAGTAGCCACTTGGGGACAGGGGGCACTGAAGCTTTCTTT. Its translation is CASSHLGTGGTEAFF.

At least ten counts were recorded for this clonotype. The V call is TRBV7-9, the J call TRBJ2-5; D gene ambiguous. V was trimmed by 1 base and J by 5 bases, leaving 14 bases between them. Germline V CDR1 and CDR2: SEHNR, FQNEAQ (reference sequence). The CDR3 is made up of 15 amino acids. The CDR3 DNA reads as TGTGCCAGCAGCTTAGGGTTCGGCGGTGGGGAGACCCAGTACTTC. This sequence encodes CASSLGFGGGETQYF.

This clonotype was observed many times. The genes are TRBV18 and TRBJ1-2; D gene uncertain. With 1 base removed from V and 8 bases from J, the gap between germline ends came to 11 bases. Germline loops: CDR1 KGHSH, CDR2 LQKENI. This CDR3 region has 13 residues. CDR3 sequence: CASSPQEGRGYTF. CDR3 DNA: TGTGCCAGCTCACCACAAGAGGGTCGAGGCTACACCTTC.

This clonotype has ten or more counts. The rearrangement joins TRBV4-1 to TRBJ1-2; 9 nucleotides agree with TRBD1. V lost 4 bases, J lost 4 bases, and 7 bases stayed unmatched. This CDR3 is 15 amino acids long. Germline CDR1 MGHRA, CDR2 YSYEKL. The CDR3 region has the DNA TGCGCCAGCAGCCTAAGACAGGGGGGAATCTATGGCTACACCTTC. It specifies CASSLRQGGIYGYTF.

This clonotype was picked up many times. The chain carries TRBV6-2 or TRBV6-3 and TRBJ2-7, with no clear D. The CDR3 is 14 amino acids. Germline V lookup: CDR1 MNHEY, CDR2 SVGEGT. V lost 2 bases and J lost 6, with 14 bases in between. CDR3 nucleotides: TGTGCCAGCAGTTACCGGCAGGTTAACGGCGAGCAGTACTTC. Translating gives CASSYRQVNGEQYF.

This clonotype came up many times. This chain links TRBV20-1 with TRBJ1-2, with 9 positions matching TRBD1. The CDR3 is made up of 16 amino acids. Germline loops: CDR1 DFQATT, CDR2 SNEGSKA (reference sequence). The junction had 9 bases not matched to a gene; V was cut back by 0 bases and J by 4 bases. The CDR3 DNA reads TGCAGTGCTAGAGATGCTAGATCGGACAGGGGCTATGGCTACACCTTC. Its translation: CSARDARSDRGYGYTF.

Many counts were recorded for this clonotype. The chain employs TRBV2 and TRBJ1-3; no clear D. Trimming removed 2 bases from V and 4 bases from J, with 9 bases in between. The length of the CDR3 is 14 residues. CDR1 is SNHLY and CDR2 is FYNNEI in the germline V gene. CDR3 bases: TGTGCCAGCAGTGAACTGGGGAACGGAAACACCATATATTTT. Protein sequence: CASSELGNGNTIYF.

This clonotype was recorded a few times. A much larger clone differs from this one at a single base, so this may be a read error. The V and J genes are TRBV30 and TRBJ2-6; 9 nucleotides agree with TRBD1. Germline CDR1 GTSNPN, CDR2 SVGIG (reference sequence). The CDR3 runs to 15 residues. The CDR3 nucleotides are TGTGCCCGGAGAAGACAGGGGGTCTGGGCCAACGTCCTGACTTTC. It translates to CARRRQGVWANVLTF.

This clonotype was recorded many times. The CDR3 loop reads CASSGYQPGLDRIQYF. The CDR3 nucleotides read TGTGCCAGCAGTGGTTACCAACCGGGACTAGACAGGATCCAGTACTTC. The chain recombines TRBV6-1 with TRBJ2-5; TRBD2 matches 8 bases. The CDR3 length is 16 residues. Losses at the gene ends were 4 bases for V and 10 bases for J; bases not matched to a gene: 17. Germline CDR1 reads MNHNS; CDR2 reads SASEGT.

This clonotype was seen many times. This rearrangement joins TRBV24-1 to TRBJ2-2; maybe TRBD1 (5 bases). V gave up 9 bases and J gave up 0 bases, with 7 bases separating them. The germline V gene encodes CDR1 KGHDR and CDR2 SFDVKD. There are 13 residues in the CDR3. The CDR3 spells CATGHANTGELFF. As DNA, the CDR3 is TGTGCCACCGGACACGCGAACACCGGGGAGCTGTTTTTT.

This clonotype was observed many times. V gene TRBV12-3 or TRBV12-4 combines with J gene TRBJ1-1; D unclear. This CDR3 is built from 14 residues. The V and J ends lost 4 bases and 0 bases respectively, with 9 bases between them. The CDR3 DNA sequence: TGTGCCAGCAGTTACGATCCCGTGAACACTGAAGCTTTCTTT. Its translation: CASSYDPVNTEAFF.

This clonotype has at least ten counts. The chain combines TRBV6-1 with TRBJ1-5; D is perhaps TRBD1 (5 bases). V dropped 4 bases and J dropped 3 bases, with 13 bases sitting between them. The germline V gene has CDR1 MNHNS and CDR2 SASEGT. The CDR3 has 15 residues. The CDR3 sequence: CASSVSGTINQPQHF. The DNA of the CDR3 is TGTGCCAGCAGTGTGTCAGGGACTATCAATCAGCCCCAGCATTTT.

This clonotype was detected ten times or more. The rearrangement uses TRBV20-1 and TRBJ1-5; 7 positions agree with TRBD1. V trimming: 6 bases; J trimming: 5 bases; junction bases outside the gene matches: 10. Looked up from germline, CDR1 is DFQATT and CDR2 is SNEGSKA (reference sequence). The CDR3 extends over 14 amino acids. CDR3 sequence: CSARDRETYQPQHF. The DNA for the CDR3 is TGCAGTGCGCGCGACAGGGAAACTTATCAGCCCCAGCATTTT.

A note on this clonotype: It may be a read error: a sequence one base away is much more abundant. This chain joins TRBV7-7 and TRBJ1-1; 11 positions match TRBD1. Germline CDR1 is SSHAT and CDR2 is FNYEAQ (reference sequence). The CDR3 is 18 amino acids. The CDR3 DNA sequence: TGTGCTAGCAGCCTAAGTCCGGGACAGGGGGTCGTAAACACTGAAGCTTTCTTT. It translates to CASSLSPGQGVVNTEAFF. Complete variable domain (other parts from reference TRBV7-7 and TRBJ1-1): GAGVSQSPRYKVTKRGQDVTLRCDPISSHATLYWYQQALGQGPEFLTYFNYEAQPDKSGLPSDRFSAERPEGSISTLTIQRTEQRDSAMYRCASSLSPGQGVVNTEAFFGQGTRLTVV.

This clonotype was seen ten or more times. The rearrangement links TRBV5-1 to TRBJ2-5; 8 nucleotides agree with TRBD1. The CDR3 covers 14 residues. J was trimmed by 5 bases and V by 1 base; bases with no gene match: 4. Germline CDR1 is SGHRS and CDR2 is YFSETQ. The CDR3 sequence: CASSLNDRGETQYF. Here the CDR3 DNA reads TGCGCCAGCAGCTTGAACGACAGGGGCGAGACCCAGTACTTC.

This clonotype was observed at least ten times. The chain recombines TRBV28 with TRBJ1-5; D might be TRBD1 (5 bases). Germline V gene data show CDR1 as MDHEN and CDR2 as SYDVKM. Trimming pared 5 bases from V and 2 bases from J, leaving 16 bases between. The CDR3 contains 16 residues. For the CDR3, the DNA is TGTGCCAGCAGTCCCGACGTGGGGGTCGGCAATCAGCCCCAGCATTTT. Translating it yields CASSPDVGVGNQPQHF.

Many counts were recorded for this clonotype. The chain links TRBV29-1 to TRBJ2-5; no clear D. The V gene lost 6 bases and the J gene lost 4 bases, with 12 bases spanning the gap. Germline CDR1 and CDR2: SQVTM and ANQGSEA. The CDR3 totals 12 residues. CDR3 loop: CSVSVERETQYF. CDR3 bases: TGCAGCGTATCTGTGGAGAGAGAGACCCAGTACTTC.

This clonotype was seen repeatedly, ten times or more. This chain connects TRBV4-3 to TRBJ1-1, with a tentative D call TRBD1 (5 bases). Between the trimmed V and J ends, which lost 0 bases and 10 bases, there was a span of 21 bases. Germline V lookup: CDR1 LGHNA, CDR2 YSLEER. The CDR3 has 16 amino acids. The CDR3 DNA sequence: TGCGCCAGCAGCCAAGATCTGAACTACGGGGGACGTACAGCTTTCTTT. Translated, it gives CASSQDLNYGGRTAFF.